This T cell receptor (beta chain) was sequenced during a study of OX40 agonist ivuxolimab in advanced cancers. General study findings and limits: What antigens the expanded peripheral T cells recognized was never established. CD8+ T cells averaged more expanded clones than CD4+.

The CDR3 runs 19 residues. Assay used: immunoSEQ multiplex PCR; TCRdb lists only in-frame clones, some missing. The sample has tens of thousands of clones, 83% seen once. With respect to this clone: Its target is not known.

If patients had autoimmune disease history or systemic immunosuppression, they were excluded. This receptor was taken from an adult with an advanced solid tumor such as melanoma, head and neck, liver or kidney cancer. This specimen was CD4+ or CD8+ T cells sorted from blood, taken in a trial of the OX40 agonist ivuxolimab. This chain joins TRBV21-1 and TRBJ2-1. TRBV21-1 is a documented pseudogene. The CDR3 region has the DNA TGTGCCAGCAGCAAAGCGCAGTGGGAGACAGTTGACCACATCGATGAGCAGTTCTTC. Translating it yields CASSKAQWETVDHIDEQFF.